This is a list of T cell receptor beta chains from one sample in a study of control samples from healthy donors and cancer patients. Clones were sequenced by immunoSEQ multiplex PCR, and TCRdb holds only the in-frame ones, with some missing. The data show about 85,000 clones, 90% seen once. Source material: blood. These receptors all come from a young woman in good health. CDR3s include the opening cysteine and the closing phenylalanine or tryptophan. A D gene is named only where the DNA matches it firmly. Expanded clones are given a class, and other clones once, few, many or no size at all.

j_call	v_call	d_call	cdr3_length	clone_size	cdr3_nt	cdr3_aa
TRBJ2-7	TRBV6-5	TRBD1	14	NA	TGTGCCAGCAGTTGGGGACAGGGAAACTACGAGCAGTACTTC	CASSWGQGNYEQYF
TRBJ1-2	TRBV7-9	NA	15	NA	TGTGCCAGCACCCAACAGGGCTTTGGGGACTATGGCTACACCTTC	CASTQQGFGDYGYTF
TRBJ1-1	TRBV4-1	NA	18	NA	TGCGCCAGCAGCCAAGATGAGAACAGGGCCCTACTGAACACTGAAGCTTTCTTT	CASSQDENRALLNTEAFF
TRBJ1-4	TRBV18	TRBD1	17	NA	TGTGCCAGCTCACTGATGGGACAGGGGGCGTCGAATGAAAAACTGTTTTTT	CASSLMGQGASNEKLFF
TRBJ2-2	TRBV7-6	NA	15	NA	TGTGCCAGCAGCTTTTCCCCAGGGAGCGCCGGGGAGCTGTTTTTT	CASSFSPGSAGELFF
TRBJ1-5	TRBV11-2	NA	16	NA	TGTGCCAGCAGCTTAAGCGGCATCTTTAGCAATCAGCCCCAGCATTTT	CASSLSGIFSNQPQHF
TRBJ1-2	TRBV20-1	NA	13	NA	TGCAGTGCTAGTAACCGACAGGCTTATGGCTACACCTTC	CSASNRQAYGYTF
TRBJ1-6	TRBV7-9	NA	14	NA	TGTGCCAGCAGCTTAGTGGGACTGAATTCACCCCTCCACTTT	CASSLVGLNSPLHF
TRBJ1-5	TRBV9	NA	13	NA	TGTGCCAGCAGCCTCGACTTGGGTCAGCCCCAGCATTTT	CASSLDLGQPQHF
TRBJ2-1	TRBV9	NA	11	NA	TGTGCCAGCAGCGTAGAGGGTGAGCAGTTCTTC	CASSVEGEQFF
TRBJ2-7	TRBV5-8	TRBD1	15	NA	TGTGCCAGCAGCATCGGGACAGGGGTGAGCTACGAGCAGTACTTC	CASSIGTGVSYEQYF
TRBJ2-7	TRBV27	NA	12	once	TGTGCCAGCGGGGACTCCCACTACGAGCAGTACTTC	CASGDSHYEQYF
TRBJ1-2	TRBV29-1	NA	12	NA	TGCAGCGTTGAAACGCAGGGTGGGAGATACACCTTC	CSVETQGGRYTF
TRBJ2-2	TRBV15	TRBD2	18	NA	TGTGCCACCAGCAGAGGAAGACTAGCGGGGGTCTCGGCCGGGGAGCTGTTTTTT	CATSRGRLAGVSAGELFF
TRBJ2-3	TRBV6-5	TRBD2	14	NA	TGTGCCAGCAGCCCCGGACTAGCGGGGGATACGCAGTATTTT	CASSPGLAGDTQYF
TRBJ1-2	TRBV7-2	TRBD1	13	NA	TGTGCCAGCAGCGTGGACAGGAACTATGGCTACACCTTC	CASSVDRNYGYTF
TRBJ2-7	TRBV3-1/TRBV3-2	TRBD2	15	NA	TGTGCCAGCAGCCAAGGGGCTAGCGGGGGTGGCGAGCAGTACTTC	CASSQGASGGGEQYF
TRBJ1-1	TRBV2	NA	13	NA	TGTGCCAGCAGTGAATGTCAGTTCTGTGAAGCTTTCTTT	CASSECQFCEAFF
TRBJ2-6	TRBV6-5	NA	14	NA	TGTGCCACGGGACGGAACTCTGGGGCCAACGTCCTGACTTTC	CATGRNSGANVLTF
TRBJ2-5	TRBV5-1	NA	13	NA	TGCGCCAGCAGCTTGGATTTCCAAGAGACCCAGTACTTC	CASSLDFQETQYF
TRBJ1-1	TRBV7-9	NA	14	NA	TGTGCCAGCAGCCCCCGAGGGATGAACACTGAAGCTTTCTTT	CASSPRGMNTEAFF
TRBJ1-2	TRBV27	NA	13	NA	TGTGCCAGCAGTTTATCTGGGGGGCTGGGCTACACCTTC	CASSLSGGLGYTF
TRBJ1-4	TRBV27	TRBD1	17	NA	TGTGCCAGCAGGCCCGGACAGGGGGTGGATATCGGAAAAAAACTGTTTTTT	CASRPGQGVDIGKKLFF
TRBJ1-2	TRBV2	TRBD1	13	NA	TGTGCCAGCAGATGGGACAGAACTTATGGCTACACCTTC	CASRWDRTYGYTF